In its sample, the clone carrying this TCR beta chain was seen once. Sequencing started from total RNA isolated from unfractionated whole blood. This sample is part of a study of human T cells and chemical hapten exposure. TCRdb reprocessed the 5' RACE reads via MiXCR and lists one record per CDR3 protein. The table shows 110,000 or so distinct CDR3 sequences, with 15% to 20% occurring only once. The CDR3 has 14 residues. Deletions cut 4 bases from V and 6 bases from J, with 12 bases between. Germline V CDR1 and CDR2: SGHAT, FQNNGV. The receptor comes from a human donor in good health. The V and J genes are TRBV11-2 and TRBJ1-4; weak D call: TRBD1 (5 bases). The CDR3 DNA sequence: TGTGCCAGCAGCTCCCCCGGGGGGGATGAAAAACTGTTTTTT. It specifies CASSSPGGDEKLFF.